Below, 5 T cell receptor beta chains from the same sample are listed, as sequenced in a study of blood T cell repertoires in COVID-19. Assay used: immunoSEQ multiplex PCR; TCRdb lists only in-frame clones, some missing. The sample holds more than 250,000 clones, approximately 82% seen once. What was sequenced was peripheral blood. These receptors came from a man in his 60s who had recovered from COVID-19.

The chain uses TRBV18 and TRBJ2-3; perhaps TRBD2 as D (5 bases). In germline, CDR1 is KGHSH, CDR2 LQKENI. The CDR3 consists of 15 residues. Between the trimmed V and J ends, which lost 4 bases and 2 bases, there was a span of 13 bases. CDR3 sequence (DNA): TGTGCCAGCTCACTCACTAGTCTTGACACAGATACGCAGTATTTT. Encoded protein: CASSLTSLDTDTQYF.

The DNA of the CDR3 is TGTGCCAGCAGCTGGGGGGACAGGGACTATGGCTACACCTTC. This translates into CASSWGDRDYGYTF. The chain has TRBV5-4 and TRBJ1-2; TRBD1 aligns across 9 bases. V lost 3 bases, J lost 3 bases, and 3 bases stayed unmatched. The germline V gene encodes CDR1 SGHNT and CDR2 YYREEE (reference sequence). The CDR3 consists of 14 residues.

The J gene is TRBJ2-3, the V gene TRBV11-3, with a possible D match to TRBD1 (6 bases). This CDR3 is built from 14 residues. CDR1 SGHNT and CDR2 YENEEA come from the germline V gene. The V end was cut by 5 bases, the J end by 5 bases, with 14 bases between. As DNA, the CDR3 is TGTGCCAGCAGCGGCAGGGGCGCAGGAGATACGCAGTATTTT. Its protein is CASSGRGAGDTQYF. The full variable domain, with the rest looked up from reference TRBV11-3 and TRBJ2-3, is EAGVVQSPRYKIIEKKQPVAFWCNPISGHNTLYWYLQNLGQGPELLIRYENEEAVDDSQLPKDRFSAERLKGVDSTLKIQPAELGDSAVYLCASSGRGAGDTQYFGPGTRLTVL.

This clone turned up a few times. The chain employs TRBV6-4 and TRBJ2-1; perhaps TRBD1 as D (5 bases). The V end was cut by 0 bases, the J end by 7 bases, with 10 bases between. Germline CDR1 reads MRHNA; CDR2 reads SNTAGT. CDR3 length: 14 residues. The CDR3 is CASSDSGRVNEQFF. The DNA for the CDR3 is TGTGCCAGCAGTGACTCTGGCAGGGTAAATGAGCAGTTCTTC.

The rearrangement joins TRBV2 to TRBJ2-2; the D gene is possibly TRBD1 (5 bases). Germline CDR1 and CDR2: SNHLY and FYNNEI. The CDR3 is 14 residues long. The ends were cut back, 4 bases at V and 2 bases at J, with 8 bases in the middle. CDR3 DNA sequence: TGTGCCAGCAGTGCCCAGGGAAACACCGGGGAGCTGTTTTTT. Translating gives CASSAQGNTGELFF.